Each of the 8 T cell receptor beta chains below was sequenced from the same sample in a study of cytomegalovirus exposure and HLA in healthy donors. The study ran its PCR with 60 Vbeta and 13 Jbeta primers. Only in-frame clones appear in the TCRdb table, and some are missing; sequencing was by immunoSEQ multiplex PCR. The sample holds more than 200,000 clones; 75% to 80% are singletons and the top ten take around 2%. Sequencing was done on a sample of PBMCs. The receptors stem from a man aged 18 to 30 in good health and CMV-seronegative.

Comments on this clone: Other nucleotide sequences from this sample produce the same CDR3. The V call is TRBV28, the J call TRBJ1-4; possible D gene TRBD1, 5 bases. V lost 7 bases and J 8 bases, leaving 11 bases between the germline ends. The germline V gene encodes CDR1 MDHEN and CDR2 SYDVKM. The CDR3 loop spans 12 amino acids. The CDR3 DNA sequence: TGTGCCAGCAAAGGGGTGGGGGAAAAACTGTTTTTT. This encodes CASKGVGEKLFF. The full variable domain, completed using reference TRBV28 and TRBJ1-4, is DVKVTQSSRYLVKRTGEKVFLECVQDMDHENMFWYRQDPGLGLRLIYFSYDVKMKEKGDIPEGYSVSREKKERFSLILESASTNQTSMYLCASKGVGEKLFFGSGTQLSVL.

J is TRBJ2-2 and V is TRBV27; D is unresolved. Per the germline V gene, CDR1 is MNHEY and CDR2 is SMNVEV (reference sequence). The CDR3 covers 12 residues. V was shortened by 5 bases and J by 2 bases, with 3 bases between the two germline ends. The CDR3: CASSPNTGELFF. The DNA of the CDR3 is TGTGCCAGCAGTCCAAACACCGGGGAGCTGTTTTTT.

The genes are TRBV18 and TRBJ2-3; possible D gene TRBD1, 5 bases. Germline V gives CDR1 KGHSH, CDR2 LQKENI. V lost 1 base and J lost 6, with 8 bases in between. The CDR3 extends over 13 amino acids. As DNA, the CDR3 is TGTGCCAGCTCACCACTCCCAGGGGATACGCAGTATTTT. Translated: CASSPLPGDTQYF.

The chain has TRBV5-1 and TRBJ1-2, with 7 positions matching TRBD1. With V trimmed by 0 bases and J by 2 bases, 4 bases remained unmatched. This CDR3 is 15 amino acids long. Germline assignment: CDR1 SGHRS and CDR2 YFSETQ. CDR3 sequence (DNA): TGCGCCAGCAGCTTGGAGGTACAGGGGAACTATGGCTACACCTTC. Protein product: CASSLEVQGNYGYTF.

The CDR3 spells CSATGQLTGEQYF. The CDR3 coding sequence is TGCAGCGCTACGGGACAGCTGACGGGGGAGCAGTACTTC. The chain joins TRBV29-1 to TRBJ2-7, with TRBD1 matching over 7 bases. The CDR3 is 13 amino acids. After removal of 7 bases from V and 7 bases from J, the junction contained 13 bases not matched to a gene. In germline, CDR1 is SQVTM, CDR2 ANQGSEA.

The chain carries TRBV7-2 and TRBJ1-6, with 7 bases that match TRBD1. V lost 0 bases, J lost 7 bases, and 6 bases stayed unmatched. CDR3 length equals 16 residues. CDR1 is SGHTA and CDR2 is FQGNSA in the germline V gene. The CDR3 region has the DNA TGTGCCAGCAGCTTAGCCCCAACAGGGGAGAATTCACCCCTCCACTTT. It specifies CASSLAPTGENSPLHF.

The V call is TRBV7-2, the J call TRBJ2-7, with TRBD2 as a possible D gene (7 bases). The germline V gene encodes CDR1 SGHTA and CDR2 FQGNSA. With 4 bases removed from V and 5 bases from J, the gap between germline ends came to 18 bases. The CDR3 runs to 15 residues. CDR3 bases: TGTGCCAGCAGCTCCCAAACGGGGGGCTGGGACGAGCAGTACTTC. Translating gives CASSSQTGGWDEQYF.

This chain links TRBV28 with TRBJ2-1; D might be TRBD1 (5 bases). The V end was cut by 8 bases, the J end by 0 bases, with 17 bases between. The germline V gene encodes CDR1 MDHEN and CDR2 SYDVKM. The CDR3 has 16 amino acids. The CDR3 sequence: CASLKGPLSSYNEQFF. In nucleotides, the CDR3 is TGTGCCAGCCTCAAGGGGCCGTTAAGCTCCTACAATGAGCAGTTCTTC. The full variable domain, its missing parts supplied by reference TRBV28 and TRBJ2-1, is DVKVTQSSRYLVKRTGEKVFLECVQDMDHENMFWYRQDPGLGLRLIYFSYDVKMKEKGDIPEGYSVSREKKERFSLILESASTNQTSMYLCASLKGPLSSYNEQFFGPGTRLTVL.